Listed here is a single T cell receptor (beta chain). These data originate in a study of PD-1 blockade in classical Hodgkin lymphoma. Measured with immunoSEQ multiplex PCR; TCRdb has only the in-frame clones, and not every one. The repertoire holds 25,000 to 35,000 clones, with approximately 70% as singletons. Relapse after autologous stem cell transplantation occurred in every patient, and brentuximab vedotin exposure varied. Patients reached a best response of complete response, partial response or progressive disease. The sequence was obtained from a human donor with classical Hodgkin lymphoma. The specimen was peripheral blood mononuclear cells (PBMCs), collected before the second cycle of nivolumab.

CDR3 sequence reads: CASSLVAGGRKDTQYF. In DNA, the CDR3 is TGCGCCAGCAGCTTGGTAGCGGGGGGGCGTAAAGATACGCAGTATTTT. V usage is TRBV5-1 and J usage is TRBJ2-3, with TRBD2 matching over 11 bases. Germline V CDR1 and CDR2: SGHRS, YFSETQ. CDR3 size: 16 residues. V trimming: 0 bases; J trimming: 5 bases; junction bases outside the gene matches: 5.